The entry below describes one TCR beta chain. In the original analysis: Amplified reference gene primers provided the basis for estimating nucleated cell counts. Clones were read by immunoSEQ multiplex PCR, and TCRdb kept only the in-frame ones, dropping some. The V and J calls and clone size come from that table; D and trimming were worked out from the DNA. The table shows under 300,000 clones, with about 80% occurring only once. The CDR3 totals 16 residues. Germline V gene sequence: CDR1 LNHDA, CDR2 SQIVND (reference sequence). The V end was cut by 10 bases, the J end by 5 bases, with 24 bases between. This sample is part of a study of blood T cell repertoires in COVID-19. Study-wide background: Spain, Italy and the United States supplied samples that represented acute and convalescent COVID-19. T cells, B-cell-depleted T cells, or PBMCs supplied cDNA or gDNA.

The source of this sequence is a young man who had recovered from COVID-19. The chain recombines TRBV19 with TRBJ2-1; D possibly corresponds to TRBD2 (6 bases). Sequencing used peripheral blood. CDR3: CATTSLGGDSDNEQFF. In DNA form, the CDR3 reads TGTGCCACCACCTCTTTGGGGGGAGACAGCGACAATGAGCAGTTCTTC.